These 18 T cell receptor beta chains came from one sample sequenced in a study of cytomegalovirus exposure and HLA in healthy donors. In the PCR, 60 Vbeta and 13 Jbeta primers were used. Measured with immunoSEQ multiplex PCR; TCRdb has only the in-frame clones, and not every one. The data show about 270,000 clones, 80% to 90% seen once. Sequenced input: PBMCs. The receptors derive from a middle-aged man in good health and CMV-seropositive.

The CDR3 DNA is TGCAGTGCTTCCGGGAGGGATACGCAGTATTTT. Translated: CSASGRDTQYF. The rearrangement links TRBV20-1 to TRBJ2-3, with 7 bases lining up with TRBD2. The CDR3 has 11 amino acids. Germline CDR1 and CDR2: DFQATT and SNEGSKA (reference sequence). J gave up 6 bases and V 5 bases, and 2 bases lay outside the gene matches.

The rearrangement uses TRBV28 and TRBJ1-2; 9 bases align to TRBD1. V was clipped by 8 bases and J by 11 bases; unmatched bases: 12. Germline CDR1 MDHEN, CDR2 SYDVKM. The CDR3 consists of 13 residues. The CDR3 sequence: CASHVGTGRIYTF. The CDR3 coding sequence is TGTGCCAGCCACGTAGGGACAGGGAGGATTTACACCTTC.

The chain links TRBV7-2 to TRBJ2-7; D unclear. V was shortened by 6 bases and J by 1 base, with 13 bases between the two germline ends. The CDR3 consists of 14 residues. Germline assignment: CDR1 SGHTA and CDR2 FQGNSA. The CDR3 is CASSRYPQSYEQYF. In DNA, the CDR3 is TGTGCCAGCAGTCGCTATCCGCAATCCTACGAGCAGTACTTC.

The table lists this clone with a count of one. The chain recombines TRBV25-1 with TRBJ1-2; perhaps TRBD1 as D (5 bases). This CDR3 has 15 residues. Germline-derived CDR1 and CDR2 are MGHDK and SYGVNS. V shed 5 bases and J shed 3 bases, with 16 bases lying between them. The CDR3 region has the DNA TGTGCCAGCAGTCTTTTAGGGGCCGGCGACTATGGCTACACCTTC. It specifies CASSLLGAGDYGYTF.

The chain couples TRBV2 to TRBJ2-5, with TRBD1 matching 10 bases. Germline CDR1 SNHLY, CDR2 FYNNEI. V lost 8 bases to trimming and J lost 2 bases; unmatched junction nucleotides: 8. CDR3 length equals 15 residues. CDR3 DNA sequence: TGTGCCAGCTTAGAGAGGGGACAGGGGCAAGAGACCCAGTACTTC. This encodes CASLERGQGQETQYF.

The chain uses TRBV9 and TRBJ2-1, with TRBD2 matching 11 bases. The V gene end was trimmed by 5 bases and the J gene end by 7 bases; junction bases not matched to a gene: 11. This CDR3 comprises 16 residues. CDR1 SGDLS and CDR2 YYNGEE come from the germline V gene. The CDR3 sequence: CASSRGLAGGGNEQFF. Written as DNA, the CDR3 is TGTGCCAGCAGTAGAGGTCTAGCGGGAGGCGGAAATGAGCAGTTCTTC.

The J gene is TRBJ1-4, the V gene TRBV7-8; 7 bases fit TRBD1. This CDR3 is built from 17 residues. Losses at the gene ends were 1 base for V and 5 bases for J; bases not matched to a gene: 10. Germline values: CDR1 SGHVS, CDR2 FQNEAQ. As DNA, the CDR3 is TGTGCCAGCAGCTTAGGAACCACAGGGGCCGGGAATGAAAAACTGTTTTTT. Translation: CASSLGTTGAGNEKLFF.

In this sample, this clone turned up a few times. The rearrangement links TRBV4-3 to TRBJ1-1, with D maybe TRBD1 (6 bases). CDR3 length: 18 residues. Trimming removed 0 bases from V and 0 bases from J, with 17 bases in between. The germline V gene encodes CDR1 LGHNA and CDR2 YSLEER. The DNA of the CDR3 is TGCGCCAGCAGCCAAGAACTAAGCAGGGGAGGGATGAACACTGAAGCTTTCTTT. It specifies CASSQELSRGGMNTEAFF.

The rearrangement links TRBV7-8 to TRBJ2-7; 13 bases agree with TRBD2. V lost 1 base and J lost 12; bases outside the gene matches: 15. Germline V gene lookup returns CDR1 SGHVS and CDR2 FQNEAQ. This CDR3 has 17 residues. The CDR3 DNA reads as TGTGCCAGCAGCTTAGAACTAGCGGGAGGGTCTTACGTACGTTGGTACTTC. Amino acids: CASSLELAGGSYVRWYF.

The V and J genes are TRBV7-9 and TRBJ2-2; 11 nucleotides match TRBD2. Germline CDR1 reads SEHNR; CDR2 reads FQNEAQ (reference sequence). This CDR3 is 15 amino acids long. With 5 bases clipped from V and 7 bases from J, the junction kept 6 bases outside the gene matches. In DNA, the CDR3 is TGTGCCAGCAGCCAGACTAGCGGGATTGGCGGGGAGCTGTTTTTT. This gives the protein CASSQTSGIGGELFF.

This sequence joins TRBV7-2 and TRBJ1-1; 7 nucleotides align to TRBD1. The CDR3 is made up of 17 amino acids. With V trimmed by 3 bases and J by 5 bases, 15 bases remained unmatched. CDR1 is SGHTA, CDR2 FQGNSA, per germline. The CDR3 coding sequence is TGTGCCAGCAGCTTCGGCTTAGGGCAGGGGGAATTGACTGAAGCTTTCTTT. Its translation: CASSFGLGQGELTEAFF.

The chain couples TRBV6-5 to TRBJ2-1, with a weak D call TRBD1 (6 bases). In germline, CDR1 is MNHEY, CDR2 SVGAGI. The ends were cut back, 8 bases at V and 4 bases at J, with 9 bases in the middle. There are 12 residues in the CDR3. The CDR3 sequence is CASLGQYNEQFF. The CDR3 coding sequence is TGTGCCAGCCTAGGACAGTACAATGAGCAGTTCTTC.

The gene calls are TRBV10-3 and TRBJ2-7; D remains unclear. The germline V and J ends were trimmed by 6 bases and 2 bases, with 5 bases remaining between them. CDR3 length equals 11 residues. Germline loops: CDR1 ENHRY, CDR2 SYGVKD. The CDR3, as DNA: TGTGCCATCAGCCCTGCCTACGAGCAGTACTTC. Residues: CAISPAYEQYF.

This chain uses TRBV27 with TRBJ1-5; TRBD1 agrees at 8 bases. Germline V lookup: CDR1 MNHEY, CDR2 SMNVEV (reference sequence). With 0 bases clipped from V and 3 bases from J, the junction kept 7 bases outside the gene matches. The CDR3 has 17 amino acids. The CDR3 DNA is TGTGCCAGCAGTTTATCGGCGGCAGGGGGCCTCAATCAGCCCCAGCATTTT. Translating gives CASSLSAAGGLNQPQHF.

The chain has TRBV19 and TRBJ1-5; TRBD1 agrees at 8 bases. J lost 3 bases, V lost 5 bases, and 12 bases had no gene match. CDR3 length equals 17 residues. Germline V gene lookup returns CDR1 LNHDA and CDR2 SQIVND (reference sequence). CDR3 bases: TGTGCCAGTAGTGGAGCGAAAGGACAGGGTCTCAATCAGCCCCAGCATTTT. Protein sequence: CASSGAKGQGLNQPQHF.

V is TRBV7-9 and J is TRBJ1-2; 8 nucleotides align to TRBD1. Germline V gene sequence: CDR1 SEHNR, CDR2 FQNEAQ (reference sequence). CDR3 size: 13 residues. The J segment lost 6 bases and the V segment lost 6 bases, leaving 6 bases of the junction unmatched. In DNA form, the CDR3 reads TGTGCCAGCAGTATACAGGGGGAAGATGGCTACACCTTC. Translated, it gives CASSIQGEDGYTF. Full variable domain (remainder filled in from reference TRBV7-9 and TRBJ1-2): DTGVSQNPRHKITKRGQNVTFRCDPISEHNRLYWYRQTLGQGPEFLTYFQNEAQLEKSRLLSDRFSAERPKGSFSTLEIQRTEQGDSAMYLCASSIQGEDGYTFGSGTRLTVV.

Here the CDR3 reads CASTPQASYTGELFF. DNA of the CDR3: TGCGCCAGCACCCCTCAGGCTTCTTATACCGGGGAGCTGTTTTTT. The chain carries TRBV5-1 and TRBJ2-2, with D unresolved. CDR1 is SGHRS, CDR2 YFSETQ, per germline. The CDR3 covers 15 residues. Between the trimmed V and J ends, which lost 6 bases and 5 bases, there was a span of 17 bases.

The chain recombines TRBV2 with TRBJ2-7, with a tentative D call TRBD1 (7 bases). Trimming took 1 base from V and 3 from J, leaving 13 bases between them. Germline values: CDR1 SNHLY, CDR2 FYNNEI. The CDR3 extends over 15 amino acids. CDR3 nucleotide sequence: TGTGCCAGCAGTGAAGTCAGGGGGGCGAACTACGAGCAGTACTTC. Its translation: CASSEVRGANYEQYF.